This T cell receptor (beta chain) stems from a study of T cell changes during pregnancy in multiple sclerosis. Generated by immunoSEQ multiplex PCR, the TCRdb table keeps only in-frame clones and is missing some. Seen here are some 130,000 clones, about 95% observed once, and the top ten hold 0.44%. The CDR3 is 16 residues long. V was pared by 1 base and J by 4 bases, with 16 bases between. CDR1 is SGHAT, CDR2 FQNNGV, per germline. This sample comprised peripheral blood, obtained after pregnancy. The clonotype originates from a female donor with multiple sclerosis, enrolled in a pregnancy study. The chain combines TRBV11-2 with TRBJ2-5; perhaps TRBD2 as D (7 bases). CDR3 residues: CASSLVGAGVSETQYF. The CDR3 coding sequence is TGTGCCAGCAGCTTAGTGGGGGCGGGAGTGTCAGAGACCCAGTACTTC.